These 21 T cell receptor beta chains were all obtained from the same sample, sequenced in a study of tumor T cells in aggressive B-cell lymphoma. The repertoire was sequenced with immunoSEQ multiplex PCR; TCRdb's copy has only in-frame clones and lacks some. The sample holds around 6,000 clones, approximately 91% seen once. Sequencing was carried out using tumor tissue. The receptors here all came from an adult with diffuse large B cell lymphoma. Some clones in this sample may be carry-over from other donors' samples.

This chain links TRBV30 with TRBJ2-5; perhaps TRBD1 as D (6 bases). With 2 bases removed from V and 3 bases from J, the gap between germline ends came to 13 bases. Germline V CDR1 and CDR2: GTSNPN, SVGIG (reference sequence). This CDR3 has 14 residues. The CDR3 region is CAWSIGGTKETQYF. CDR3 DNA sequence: TGTGCCTGGAGTATAGGGGGTACAAAAGAGACCCAGTACTTC.

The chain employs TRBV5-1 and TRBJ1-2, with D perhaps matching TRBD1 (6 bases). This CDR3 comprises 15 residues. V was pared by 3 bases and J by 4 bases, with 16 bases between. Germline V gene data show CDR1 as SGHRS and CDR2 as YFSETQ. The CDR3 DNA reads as TGCGCCAGCAGCTATGGGGGGGGGCCTGGCTATGGCTACACCTTC. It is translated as CASSYGGGPGYGYTF.

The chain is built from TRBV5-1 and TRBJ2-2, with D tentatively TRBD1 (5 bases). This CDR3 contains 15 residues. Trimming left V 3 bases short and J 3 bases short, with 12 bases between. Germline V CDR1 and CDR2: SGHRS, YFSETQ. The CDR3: CASSSPDIYTGELFF. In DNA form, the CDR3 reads TGCGCCAGCAGCTCGCCGGACATATACACCGGGGAGCTGTTTTTT.

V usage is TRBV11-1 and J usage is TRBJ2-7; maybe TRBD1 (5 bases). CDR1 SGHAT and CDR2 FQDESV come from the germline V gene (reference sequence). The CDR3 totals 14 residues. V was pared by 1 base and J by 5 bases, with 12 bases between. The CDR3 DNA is TGTGCCAGCAGCTTAGAGCCCACAGGTAACGAGCAGTACTTC. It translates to CASSLEPTGNEQYF.

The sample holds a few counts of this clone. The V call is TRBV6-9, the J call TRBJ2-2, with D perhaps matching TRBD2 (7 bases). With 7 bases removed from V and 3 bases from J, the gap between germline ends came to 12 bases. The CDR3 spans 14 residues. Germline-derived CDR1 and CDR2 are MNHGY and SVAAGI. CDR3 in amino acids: CASTIGGDTGELFF. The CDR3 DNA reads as TGTGCCAGCACCATAGGGGGGGACACCGGGGAGCTGTTTTTT.

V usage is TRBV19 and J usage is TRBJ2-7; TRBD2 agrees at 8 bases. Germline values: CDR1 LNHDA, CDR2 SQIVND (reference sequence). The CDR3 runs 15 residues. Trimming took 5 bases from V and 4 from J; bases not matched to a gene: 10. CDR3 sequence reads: CASSGGSGARYEQYF. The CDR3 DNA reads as TGTGCCAGTAGTGGGGGTAGCGGGGCTAGGTACGAGCAGTACTTC.

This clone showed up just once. CDR3 nucleotides: TGTGCCAGCAGCGAGAACTACGAGCAGTACTTC. Translated: CASSENYEQYF. The gene calls are TRBV7-9 and TRBJ2-7; D is ambiguous. This CDR3 is 11 amino acids long. V dropped 5 bases and J dropped 3 bases, with 5 bases sitting between them. CDR1 and CDR2 (germline): SEHNR, FQNEAQ (reference sequence).

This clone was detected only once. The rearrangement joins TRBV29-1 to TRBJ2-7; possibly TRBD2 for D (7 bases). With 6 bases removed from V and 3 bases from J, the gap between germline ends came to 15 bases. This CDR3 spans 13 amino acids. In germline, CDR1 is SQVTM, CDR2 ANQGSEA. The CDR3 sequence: CSVWAGASYEQYF. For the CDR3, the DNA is TGCAGCGTCTGGGCGGGGGCCAGCTACGAGCAGTACTTC.

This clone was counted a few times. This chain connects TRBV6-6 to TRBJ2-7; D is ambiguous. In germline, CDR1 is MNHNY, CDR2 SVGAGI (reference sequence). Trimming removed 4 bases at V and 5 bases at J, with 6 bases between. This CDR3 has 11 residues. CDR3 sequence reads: CASSFPDEQYF. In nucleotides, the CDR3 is TGTGCCAGCAGTTTCCCCGACGAGCAGTACTTC.

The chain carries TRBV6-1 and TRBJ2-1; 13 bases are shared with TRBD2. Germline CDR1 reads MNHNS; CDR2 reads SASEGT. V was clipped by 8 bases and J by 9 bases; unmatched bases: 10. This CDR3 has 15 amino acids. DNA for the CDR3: TGTGCCAGCGGAGGACTAGCGGGGGAAGGTAGTGAGCAGTTCTTC. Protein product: CASGGLAGEGSEQFF.

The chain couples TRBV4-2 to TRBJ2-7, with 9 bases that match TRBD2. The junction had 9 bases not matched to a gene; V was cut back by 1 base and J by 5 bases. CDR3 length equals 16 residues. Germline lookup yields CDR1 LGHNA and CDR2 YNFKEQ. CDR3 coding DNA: TGTGCCAGCAGCCAAGCCCTTAGCGGGAGAGGGGACGAGCAGTACTTC. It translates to CASSQALSGRGDEQYF.

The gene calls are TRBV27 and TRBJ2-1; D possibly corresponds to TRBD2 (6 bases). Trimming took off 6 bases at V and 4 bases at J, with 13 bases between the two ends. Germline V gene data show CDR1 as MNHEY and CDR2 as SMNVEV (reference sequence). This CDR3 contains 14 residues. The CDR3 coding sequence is TGTGCCAGCAGCGAGACTAGTACTTACAATGAGCAGTTCTTC. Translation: CASSETSTYNEQFF.

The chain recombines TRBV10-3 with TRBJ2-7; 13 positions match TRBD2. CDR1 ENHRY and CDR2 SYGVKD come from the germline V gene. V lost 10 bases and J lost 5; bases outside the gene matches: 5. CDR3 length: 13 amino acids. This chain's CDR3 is CATRTSGSDEQYF. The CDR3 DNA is TGTGCCACGCGGACTAGCGGGAGTGACGAGCAGTACTTC.

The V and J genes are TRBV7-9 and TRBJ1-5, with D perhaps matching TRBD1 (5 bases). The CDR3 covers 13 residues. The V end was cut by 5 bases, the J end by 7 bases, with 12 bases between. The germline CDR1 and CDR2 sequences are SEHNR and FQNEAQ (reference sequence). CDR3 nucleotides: TGTGCCAGCAGCCCGGGGGTACGCCAGCCCCAGCATTTT. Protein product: CASSPGVRQPQHF.

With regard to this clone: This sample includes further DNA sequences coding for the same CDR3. The chain's CDR3 is CASSLVTPAGGYTF. The CDR3 DNA reads TGTGCCAGCAGTCTAGTAACCCCCGCGGGGGGCTACACCTTC. This chain links TRBV7-9 with TRBJ1-2, with D uncertain. The CDR3 totals 14 residues. Per the germline V gene, CDR1 is SEHNR and CDR2 is FQNEAQ (reference sequence). The V gene lost 6 bases and the J gene lost 8 bases, with 19 bases spanning the gap.

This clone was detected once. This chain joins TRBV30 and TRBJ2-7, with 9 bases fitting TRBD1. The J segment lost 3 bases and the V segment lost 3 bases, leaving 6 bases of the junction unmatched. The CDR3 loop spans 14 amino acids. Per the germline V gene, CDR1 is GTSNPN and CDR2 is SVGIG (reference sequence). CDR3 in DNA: TGTGCCTGGAGCCTGACAGGGGGGGGCTACGAGCAGTACTTC. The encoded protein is CAWSLTGGGYEQYF.

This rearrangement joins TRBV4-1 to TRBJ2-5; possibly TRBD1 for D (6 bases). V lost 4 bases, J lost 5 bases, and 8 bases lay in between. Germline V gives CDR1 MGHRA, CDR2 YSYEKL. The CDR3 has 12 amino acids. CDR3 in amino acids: CASSLRGETQYF. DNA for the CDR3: TGCGCCAGCAGCCTGAGGGGGGAGACCCAGTACTTC.

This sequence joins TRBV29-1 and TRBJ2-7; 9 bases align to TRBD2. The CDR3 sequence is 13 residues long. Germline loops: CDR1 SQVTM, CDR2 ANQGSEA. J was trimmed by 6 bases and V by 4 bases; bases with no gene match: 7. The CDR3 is CSVGVSGSVEQYF. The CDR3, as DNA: TGCAGCGTTGGTGTTAGCGGGAGTGTCGAGCAGTACTTC.

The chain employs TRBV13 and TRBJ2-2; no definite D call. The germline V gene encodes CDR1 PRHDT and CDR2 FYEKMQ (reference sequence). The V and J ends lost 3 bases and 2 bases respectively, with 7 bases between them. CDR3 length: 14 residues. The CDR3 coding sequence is TGTGCCAGCAGCTTTACAGATAACACCGGGGAGCTGTTTTTT. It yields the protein CASSFTDNTGELFF.

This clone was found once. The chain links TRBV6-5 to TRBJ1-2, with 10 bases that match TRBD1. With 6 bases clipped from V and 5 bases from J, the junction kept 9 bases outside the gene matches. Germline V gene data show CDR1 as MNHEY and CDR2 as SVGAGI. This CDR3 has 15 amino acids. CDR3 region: CASSSGTGVSYGYTF. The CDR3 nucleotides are TGTGCCAGCAGCTCCGGGACAGGGGTTAGTTATGGCTACACCTTC.

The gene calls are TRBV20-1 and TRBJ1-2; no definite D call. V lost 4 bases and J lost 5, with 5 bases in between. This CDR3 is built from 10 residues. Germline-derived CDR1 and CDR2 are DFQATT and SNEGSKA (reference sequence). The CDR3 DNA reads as TGCAGTGCTATCTTTTATGGCTACACCTTC. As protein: CSAIFYGYTF.